This section outlines one T cell receptor (beta chain) sequence together with its context. The CDR3 extends over 15 amino acids. The V gene's germline CDR1 is SGHAT and CDR2 FQDESV (reference sequence). J lost 2 bases, V lost 5 bases, and 7 bases had no gene match. In the original workflow: ImmunoSEQ only sent back junction sequences with no quality scores, so filtering was done differently. The assay was immunoSEQ multiplex PCR, and TCRdb's table has in-frame clones only and misses some. The V and J calls and clone size were taken over from that table, and D and trimming were inferred from the DNA. The repertoire consists of approximately 2.1 million clones, with just over 90% occurring once and the leading ten covering 0.39%. This sample stems from a study of shared clonotypes between healthy human individuals. Study in general: The study used three CD4 naive, three CD4 memory, two CD8 naive and one CD8 memory plate per donor.

This clonotype was obtained from a young man in good health. Some clones in this sample may be carry-over from other donors' samples. Sequencing was carried out using naive CD4+ T cells from PBMCs. Regarding subset: CD45RA+ positively selected. The rearrangement uses TRBV11-1 and TRBJ2-3; 7 bases align to TRBD2. The CDR3 region is CASSPGLLTTDTQYF. CDR3 nucleotide sequence: TGTGCCAGCAGCCCGGGACTACTAACCACAGATACGCAGTATTTT.